Below are 16 T cell receptor beta chains sequenced from a single sample in a study of blood T cell repertoires in COVID-19. Some clones are missing from TCRdb's copy, which holds only in-frame ones; the method was immunoSEQ multiplex PCR. The repertoire holds about 310,000 clones, with around 90% as singletons. Sequencing input: peripheral blood. The receptor set was obtained from a man over 45 with active or convalescent COVID-19.

The chain combines TRBV24-1 with TRBJ1-2; tentative D call: TRBD1 (5 bases). V was cut by 4 bases and J by 10 bases, with 12 bases left in between. Germline loops: CDR1 KGHDR, CDR2 SFDVKD. This CDR3 spans 12 amino acids. The CDR3 region is CATSDVHRSYTF. The CDR3 DNA is TGTGCCACCAGTGACGTCCACAGGTCCTACACCTTC.

The sample holds one count of this clone. This chain connects TRBV18 to TRBJ1-1, with 10 bases identical to TRBD1. The CDR3 loop spans 14 amino acids. Trimming removed 3 bases from V and 3 bases from J; junction bases left unmatched: 1. The V gene's germline CDR1 is KGHSH and CDR2 LQKENI. CDR3 in amino acids: CASSPDRGDTEAFF. The DNA for the CDR3 is TGTGCCAGCTCACCGGACAGGGGGGACACTGAAGCTTTCTTT.

The chain recombines TRBV15 with TRBJ2-7; a possible D gene is TRBD1 (5 bases). Between the trimmed V and J ends, which lost 0 bases and 5 bases, there was a span of 14 bases. Germline V CDR1 and CDR2: LNHNV, YYDKDF (reference sequence). This CDR3 spans 15 amino acids. The CDR3 loop is CATSRDRVRANEQYF. As DNA, the CDR3 is TGTGCCACCAGCAGAGATCGAGTCAGGGCCAACGAGCAGTACTTC.

The chain employs TRBV28 and TRBJ2-7; D is perhaps TRBD1 (5 bases). The CDR3 is made up of 15 amino acids. The germline V gene encodes CDR1 MDHEN and CDR2 SYDVKM. Trimming took 4 bases from V and 2 from J, leaving 15 bases between them. The CDR3 region is CASSSWARAPYEQYF. The CDR3 coding sequence is TGTGCCAGCAGTTCGTGGGCCAGGGCCCCCTACGAGCAGTACTTC. The entire variable domain, with the rest obtained from reference TRBV28 and TRBJ2-7, is as follows: DVKVTQSSRYLVKRTGEKVFLECVQDMDHENMFWYRQDPGLGLRLIYFSYDVKMKEKGDIPEGYSVSREKKERFSLILESASTNQTSMYLCASSSWARAPYEQYFGPGTRLTVT.

The chain is built from TRBV20-1 and TRBJ2-5; D not certain. This CDR3 is built from 13 residues. Germline lookup yields CDR1 DFQATT and CDR2 SNEGSKA (reference sequence). The V end lost 3 bases, the J end lost 4 bases, and 12 bases lay between the germline ends. This CDR3 is CSASKAVGETQYF. DNA for the CDR3: TGCAGTGCTAGTAAGGCGGTGGGAGAGACCCAGTACTTC.

This chain uses TRBV9 with TRBJ2-1; D call uncertain. The CDR3 contains 12 residues. Germline values: CDR1 SGDLS, CDR2 YYNGEE. Trimming took 3 bases from V and 15 from J, leaving 16 bases between them. The CDR3 coding sequence is TGTGCCAGCAGCGCCCCTAGAAGCGCCTTGTTCTTC. This encodes CASSAPRSALFF. Complete variable domain (other parts from reference TRBV9 and TRBJ2-1): DSGVTQTPKHLITATGQRVTLRCSPRSGDLSVYWYQQSLDQGLQFLIQYYNGEERAKGNILERFSAQQFPDLHSELNLSSLELGDSALYFCASSAPRSALFFGPGTRLTVL.

The chain links TRBV28 to TRBJ1-2, with a weak D call TRBD1 (5 bases). The CDR3 sequence is 17 residues long. Germline CDR1 is MDHEN and CDR2 is SYDVKM. V was pared by 5 bases and J by 2 bases, with 21 bases between. This CDR3 reads CASSPTTPRGRNYGYTF. The DNA of the CDR3 is TGTGCCAGCAGTCCCACAACCCCACGGGGGAGAAACTATGGCTACACCTTC.

The chain has TRBV4-1 and TRBJ2-5; TRBD2 aligns across 9 bases. V was clipped by 5 bases and J by 5 bases; unmatched bases: 9. Germline V gene data show CDR1 as MGHRA and CDR2 as YSYEKL. The CDR3 consists of 15 residues. Here the CDR3 reads CASSGGSGSYETQYF. CDR3 nucleotides: TGCGCCAGCAGCGGCGGTAGCGGGAGTTATGAGACCCAGTACTTC.

The chain uses TRBV6-6 and TRBJ1-6; maybe TRBD1 (5 bases). There are 15 residues in the CDR3. The germline V gene encodes CDR1 MNHNY and CDR2 SVGAGI (reference sequence). V dropped 6 bases and J dropped 7 bases, with 16 bases sitting between them. CDR3 sequence reads: CASSLRDKGNSPLHF. The CDR3 DNA reads TGTGCCAGCAGCTTAAGAGACAAGGGGAATTCACCCCTCCACTTT.

The chain joins TRBV29-1 to TRBJ2-3; 14 nucleotides agree with TRBD2. CDR1 is SQVTM and CDR2 is ANQGSEA in the germline V gene. V lost 2 bases, J lost 0 bases, and 10 bases stayed unmatched. The length of the CDR3 is 19 residues. DNA for the CDR3: TGCAGCGTTGAACAGACCGGACTAGCGGGGGGATCTAGCACAGATACGCAGTATTTT. Translation: CSVEQTGLAGGSSTDTQYF.

The rearrangement uses TRBV7-3 and TRBJ2-1; D call uncertain. Germline V gene lookup returns CDR1 SGHTA and CDR2 FQGTGA. Trimming shortened V by 0 bases and J by 1 base, and 4 bases separated the two germline ends. This CDR3 has 14 amino acids. The CDR3, as DNA: TGTGCCAGCAGCTTAACCGGGTCCTACAATGAGCAGTTCTTC. Translated: CASSLTGSYNEQFF.

The J gene is TRBJ2-7, the V gene TRBV28, with TRBD1 matching 10 bases. After removal of 5 bases from V and 2 bases from J, the junction contained 3 bases not matched to a gene. Germline V gives CDR1 MDHEN, CDR2 SYDVKM. This CDR3 is 14 amino acids long. CDR3: CASSPGQGTYEQYF. The CDR3 DNA sequence: TGTGCCAGCAGTCCGGGACAGGGGACCTACGAGCAGTACTTC.

The chain recombines TRBV7-2 with TRBJ1-5; 7 bases are a match to TRBD1. The trim removed 5 bases at V and 5 bases at J, leaving 9 bases unmatched. Germline V gene sequence: CDR1 SGHTA, CDR2 FQGNSA. The CDR3 covers 15 residues. The CDR3 region has the DNA TGTGCCAGCAGCCTAGGAAGGGGGCCCCATCAGCCCCAGCATTTT. Translated, it gives CASSLGRGPHQPQHF.

J is TRBJ1-5 and V is TRBV6-2 or TRBV6-3, with no clear D. The CDR3 consists of 14 residues. The V gene's germline CDR1 is MNHEY and CDR2 SVGEGT. Trimming removed 2 bases at V and 7 bases at J, with 12 bases between. The CDR3 region has the DNA TGTGCCAGCAGTTACCCGCCCCTAGGCCAGCCCCAGCATTTT. Amino acids: CASSYPPLGQPQHF.

V gene TRBV11-1 combines with J gene TRBJ1-2; TRBD1 matches 12 bases. With V trimmed by 5 bases and J by 3 bases, 4 bases remained unmatched. Germline CDR1 is SGHAT and CDR2 is FQDESV (reference sequence). This CDR3 comprises 15 residues. The CDR3 protein is CASSPGQGAHYGYTF. The DNA for the CDR3 is TGTGCCAGCAGCCCGGGACAGGGGGCTCACTATGGCTACACCTTC. The full variable domain, completed using reference TRBV11-1 and TRBJ1-2, is EAEVAQSPRYKITEKSQAVAFWCDPISGHATLYWYRQILGQGPELLVQFQDESVVDDSQLPKDRFSAERLKGVDSTLKIQPAELGDSAMYLCASSPGQGAHYGYTFGSGTRLTVV.

The rearrangement links TRBV5-1 to TRBJ2-7; 7 positions match TRBD2. CDR3 length: 16 residues. From germline, CDR1 is SGHRS and CDR2 YFSETQ. J gave up 2 bases and V 4 bases, and 12 bases lay outside the gene matches. The CDR3 here is CASSLGLDPSPYEQYF. The CDR3 DNA follows: TGCGCCAGCAGCCTCGGACTAGATCCCTCCCCCTACGAGCAGTACTTC.